The clone carrying this T cell receptor beta chain turned up a few times. The CDR3 sequence is 16 residues long. V lost 5 bases and J lost 5; bases outside the gene matches: 7. This entry comes from a study of blood T cell repertoires in COVID-19. Study at large: Recovered status applied to Cohort 3 donors who had two consecutive negative PCRs. It also applied to those with clearance or with symptom resolution.

Participants were placed into cohorts based on the clinical history they reported. Clones were read by immunoSEQ multiplex PCR, and TCRdb kept only the in-frame ones, dropping some. The sample contains hundreds of thousands of clones, more than 75% of which appear only once. The sequenced sample consisted of PBMCs or T cells enriched from blood (not recorded which). The rearrangement links TRBV23-1 to TRBJ2-1, with 12 bases lining up with TRBD1. TRBV23-1 belongs to the ORF category, with a function that is uncertain. This clonotype originated in a man aged 35 to 55 in a cohort exposed to, infected with or recovered from COVID-19 (not recorded which). DNA for the CDR3: TGCGCCAGCAGTAACCGGGACAGGGGGCATCACAATGAGCAGTTCTTC. This codes for CASSNRDRGHHNEQFF.